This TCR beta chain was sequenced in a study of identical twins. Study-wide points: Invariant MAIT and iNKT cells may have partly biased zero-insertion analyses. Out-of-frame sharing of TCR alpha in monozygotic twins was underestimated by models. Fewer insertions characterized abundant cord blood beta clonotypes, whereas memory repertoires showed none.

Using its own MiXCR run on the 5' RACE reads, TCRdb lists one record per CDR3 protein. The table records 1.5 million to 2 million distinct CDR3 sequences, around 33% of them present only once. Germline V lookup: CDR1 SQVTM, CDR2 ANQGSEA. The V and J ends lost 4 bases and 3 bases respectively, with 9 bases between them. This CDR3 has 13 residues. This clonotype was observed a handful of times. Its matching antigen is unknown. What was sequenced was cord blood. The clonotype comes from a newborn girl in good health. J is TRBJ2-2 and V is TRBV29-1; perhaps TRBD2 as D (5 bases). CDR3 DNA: TGCAGCGTTGGAGGACTTGACACCGGGGAGCTGTTTTTT. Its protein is CSVGGLDTGELFF.